What follows are 10 T cell receptor beta chains derived from one specimen sequenced in a study of T cell repertoires in cytomegalovirus infection. One entry per CDR3 protein results from TCRdb running MiXCR on the reads. The sample has 560,000 or so distinct CDR3 sequences; 15% to 20% are singletons. Material for sequencing was CD8+ T cells from PBMCs. Every receptor here comes from a human donor in good health (CMV status not recorded). Some clones in this sample may be carry-over from other donors' samples.

Worth noting for this clonotype: Since a much larger clone is just one base distant, this may be a read error. The rearrangement joins TRBV4-2 to TRBJ1-1; D gene unclear. The length of the CDR3 is 16 residues. Germline CDR1 is LGHNA and CDR2 is YNFKEQ. Trimming left V 0 bases short and J 0 bases short, with 11 bases between. DNA of the CDR3: TGTGCCAGCAGCCAAGATTCAGACACCTTGAACACTGAAGCTTTCTTT. Protein product: CASSQDSDTLNTEAFF.

This clonotype was observed at least ten times. The chain has TRBV7-3 and TRBJ1-2; unclear D gene. The germline V gene encodes CDR1 SGHTA and CDR2 FQGTGA. V was pared by 5 bases and J by 6 bases, with 22 bases between. This CDR3 comprises 16 residues. The CDR3 sequence: CASSPTGNPGAHGYTF. CDR3 coding DNA: TGTGCCAGCAGCCCAACTGGCAATCCGGGTGCGCATGGCTACACCTTC.

This clonotype was detected ten times or more. V is TRBV4-2 and J is TRBJ2-7; D uncertain. V gave up 5 bases and J gave up 4 bases, with 12 bases separating them. From germline, CDR1 is LGHNA and CDR2 YNFKEQ. This CDR3 region has 13 residues. The DNA of the CDR3 is TGTGCCAGCAGCGGTCACGGTCCGTACGAGCAGTACTTC. Its protein product is CASSGHGPYEQYF.

J is TRBJ1-5 and V is TRBV29-1; 11 positions match TRBD1. Germline CDR1 is SQVTM and CDR2 is ANQGSEA. Losses at the gene ends were 3 bases for V and 6 bases for J; bases not matched to a gene: 10. The CDR3 sequence is 16 residues long. CDR3: CSVDPWDRGDRQPQHF. The CDR3 DNA reads as TGCAGCGTTGACCCCTGGGACAGGGGGGATCGTCAGCCCCAGCATTTT.

This chain connects TRBV29-1 to TRBJ2-1, with 13 bases lining up with TRBD2. Per the germline V gene, CDR1 is SQVTM and CDR2 is ANQGSEA. This CDR3 is built from 14 residues. The CDR3 region has the DNA TGCAGTACCGAGGGACTAGCGGGGTCCAGTGAGCAGTTCTTC. This sequence encodes CSTEGLAGSSEQFF.

This clonotype was seen once. One end of the junction varies from germline; a read error may be responsible. The gene calls are TRBV12-3 or TRBV12-4 and TRBJ2-3; D unresolved. CDR3 length: 12 amino acids. The CDR3 sequence: CASSLKRHTPYF. CDR3 nucleotide sequence: TGTGCCAGCAGTTTAAAACGGCACACGCCGTATTTT.

Only a few counts were recorded for this clonotype. V usage is TRBV15 and J usage is TRBJ2-1; TRBD1 agrees at 7 bases. There are 16 residues in the CDR3. Germline V gives CDR1 LNHNV, CDR2 YYDKDF (reference sequence). The trim removed 3 bases at V and 6 bases at J, leaving 11 bases unmatched. CDR3 protein: CATSRPQGESPNEQFF. DNA of the CDR3: TGTGCCACCAGCAGGCCCCAGGGGGAATCCCCCAATGAGCAGTTCTTC.

The genes are TRBV27 and TRBJ2-7; no clear D gene. Germline V CDR1 and CDR2: MNHEY, SMNVEV (reference sequence). Between the trimmed V and J ends, which lost 2 bases and 5 bases, there was a span of 16 bases. The length of the CDR3 is 15 residues. CDR3 nucleotides: TGTGCCAGCAGTTTAGGCACCAACGGGCTGGACGAGCAGTACTTC. It is translated as CASSLGTNGLDEQYF.

This clonotype was counted between two and nine times. This sequence joins TRBV28 and TRBJ2-6; no clear D. The CDR3 covers 14 residues. The V end was cut by 6 bases, the J end by 5 bases, with 11 bases between. Per the germline V gene, CDR1 is MDHEN and CDR2 is SYDVKM. CDR3 DNA sequence: TGTGCCAGCAGCCTAGGTTGGAGGGCCAACGTCCTGACTTTC. This gives the protein CASSLGWRANVLTF.

This clonotype was picked up a small number of times. The V call is TRBV2, the J call TRBJ1-3; tentative D call: TRBD1 (5 bases). Germline CDR1 and CDR2: SNHLY and FYNNEI. This CDR3 contains 17 residues. V lost 1 base to trimming and J lost 2 bases, with 15 bases between them. The CDR3 is CASSEDRAPGTGNTIYF. The CDR3 DNA reads as TGTGCCAGCAGTGAAGATAGGGCCCCAGGGACTGGAAACACCATATATTTT.